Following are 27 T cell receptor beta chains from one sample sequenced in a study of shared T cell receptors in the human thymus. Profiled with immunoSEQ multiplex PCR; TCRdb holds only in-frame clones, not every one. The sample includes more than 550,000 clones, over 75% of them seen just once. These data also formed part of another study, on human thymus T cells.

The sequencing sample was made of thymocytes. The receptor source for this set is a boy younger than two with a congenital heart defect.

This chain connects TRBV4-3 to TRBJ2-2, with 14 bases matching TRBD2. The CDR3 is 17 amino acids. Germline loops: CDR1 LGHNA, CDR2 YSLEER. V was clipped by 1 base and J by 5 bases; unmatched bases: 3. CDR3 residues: CASSQGGTSGSTGELFF. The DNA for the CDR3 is TGCGCCAGCAGCCAAGGAGGGACTAGCGGGAGTACCGGGGAGCTGTTTTTT.

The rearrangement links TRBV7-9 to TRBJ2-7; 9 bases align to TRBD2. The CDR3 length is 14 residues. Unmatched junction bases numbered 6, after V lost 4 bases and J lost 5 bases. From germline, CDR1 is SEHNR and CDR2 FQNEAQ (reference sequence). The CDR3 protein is CASSSILAGHEQYF. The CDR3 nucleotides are TGTGCCAGCAGCTCCATACTAGCGGGCCACGAGCAGTACTTC.

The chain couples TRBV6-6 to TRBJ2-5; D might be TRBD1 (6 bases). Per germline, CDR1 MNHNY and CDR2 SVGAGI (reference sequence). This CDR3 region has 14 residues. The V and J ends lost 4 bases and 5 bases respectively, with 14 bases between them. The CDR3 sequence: CASSCYRVKETQYF. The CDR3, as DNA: TGTGCCAGCAGTTGCTACAGGGTAAAGGAGACCCAGTACTTC.

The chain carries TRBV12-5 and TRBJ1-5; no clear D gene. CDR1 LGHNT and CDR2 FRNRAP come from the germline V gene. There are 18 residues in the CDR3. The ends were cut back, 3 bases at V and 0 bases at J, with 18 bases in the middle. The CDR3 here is CASGLGLRPENSNQPQHF. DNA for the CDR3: TGTGCTAGTGGTTTAGGACTCCGACCGGAGAATAGCAATCAGCCCCAGCATTTT.

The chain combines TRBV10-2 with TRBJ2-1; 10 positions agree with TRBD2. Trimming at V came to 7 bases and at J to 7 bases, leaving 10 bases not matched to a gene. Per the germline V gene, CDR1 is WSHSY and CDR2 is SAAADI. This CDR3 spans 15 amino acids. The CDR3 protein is CASTEGLASRNEQFF. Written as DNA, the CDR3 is TGCGCCAGCACAGAGGGACTAGCGAGCCGAAATGAGCAGTTCTTC.

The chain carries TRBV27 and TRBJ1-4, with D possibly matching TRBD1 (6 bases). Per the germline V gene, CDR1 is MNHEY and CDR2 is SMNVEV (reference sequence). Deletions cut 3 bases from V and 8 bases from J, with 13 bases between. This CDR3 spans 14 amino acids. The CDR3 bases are TGTGCCAGCAGTTTTTCAGGGGACGGAGAAAAACTGTTTTTT. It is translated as CASSFSGDGEKLFF.

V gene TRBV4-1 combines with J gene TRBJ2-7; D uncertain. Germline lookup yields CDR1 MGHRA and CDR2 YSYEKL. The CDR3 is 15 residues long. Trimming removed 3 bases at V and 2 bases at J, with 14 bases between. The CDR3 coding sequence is TGCGCCAGCAGCCAGGTCAAGACACCTACCTACGAGCAGTACTTC. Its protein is CASSQVKTPTYEQYF.

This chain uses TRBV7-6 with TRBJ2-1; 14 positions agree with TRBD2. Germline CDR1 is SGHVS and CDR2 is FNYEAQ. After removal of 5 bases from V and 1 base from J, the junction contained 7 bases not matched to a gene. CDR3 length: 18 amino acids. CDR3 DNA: TGTGCCAGCAGCGCGCCCGGGACTAGCGGGAGTTCCTACAATGAGCAGTTCTTC. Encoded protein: CASSAPGTSGSSYNEQFF.

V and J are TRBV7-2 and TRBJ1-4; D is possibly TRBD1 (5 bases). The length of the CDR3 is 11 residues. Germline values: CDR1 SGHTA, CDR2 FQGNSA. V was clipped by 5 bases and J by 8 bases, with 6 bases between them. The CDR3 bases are TGTGCCAGCAGCCGGGGGGAAAAACTGTTTTTT. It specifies CASSRGEKLFF. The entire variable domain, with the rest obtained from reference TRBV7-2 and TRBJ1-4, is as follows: GAGVSQSPSNKVTEKGKDVELRCDPISGHTALYWYRQSLGQGLEFLIYFQGNSAPDKSGLPSDRFSAERTGGSVSTLTIQRTQQEDSAVYLCASSRGEKLFFGSGTQLSVL.

CDR3 protein: CASSLAHNTEAFF. The CDR3 DNA follows: TGTGCCAGCAGCTTGGCCCATAACACTGAAGCTTTCTTT. V is TRBV5-5 and J is TRBJ1-1; D gene unclear. This CDR3 is built from 13 residues. Per germline, CDR1 SGHKS and CDR2 YYEKEE (reference sequence). Trimming pared 0 bases from V and 2 bases from J, leaving 5 bases between.

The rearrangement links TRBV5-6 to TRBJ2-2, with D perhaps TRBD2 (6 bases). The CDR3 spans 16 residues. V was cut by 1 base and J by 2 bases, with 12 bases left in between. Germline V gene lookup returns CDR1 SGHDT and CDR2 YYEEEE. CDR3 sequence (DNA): TGTGCCAGCAGCTTGTTTCGGGGGACCAACACCGGGGAGCTGTTTTTT. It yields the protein CASSLFRGTNTGELFF.

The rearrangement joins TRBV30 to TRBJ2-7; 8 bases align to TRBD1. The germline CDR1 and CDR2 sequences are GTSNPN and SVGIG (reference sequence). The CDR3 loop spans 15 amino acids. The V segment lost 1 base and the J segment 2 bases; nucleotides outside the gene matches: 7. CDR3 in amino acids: CAWSAPQDRAYEQYF. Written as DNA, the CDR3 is TGTGCCTGGAGTGCCCCCCAGGACAGGGCCTACGAGCAGTACTTC. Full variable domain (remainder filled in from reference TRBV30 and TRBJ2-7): SQTIHQWPATLVQPVGSPLSLECTVEGTSNPNLYWYRQAAGRGLQLLFYSVGIGQISSEVPQNLSASRPQDRQFILSSKKLLLSDSGFYLCAWSAPQDRAYEQYFGPGTRLTVT.

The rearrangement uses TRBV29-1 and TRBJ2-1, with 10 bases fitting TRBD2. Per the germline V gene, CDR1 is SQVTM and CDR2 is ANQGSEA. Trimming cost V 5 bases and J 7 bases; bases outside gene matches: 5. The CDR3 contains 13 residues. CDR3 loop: CSVLLAGANEQFF. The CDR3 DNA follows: TGCAGCGTTCTCCTAGCGGGAGCGAATGAGCAGTTCTTC.

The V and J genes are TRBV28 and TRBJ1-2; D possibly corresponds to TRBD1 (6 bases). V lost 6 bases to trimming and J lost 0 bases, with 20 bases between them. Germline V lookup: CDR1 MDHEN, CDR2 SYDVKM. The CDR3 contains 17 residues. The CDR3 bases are TGTGCCAGCAGGCCCGGGGACAACCCATACTCTAACTATGGCTACACCTTC. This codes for CASRPGDNPYSNYGYTF.

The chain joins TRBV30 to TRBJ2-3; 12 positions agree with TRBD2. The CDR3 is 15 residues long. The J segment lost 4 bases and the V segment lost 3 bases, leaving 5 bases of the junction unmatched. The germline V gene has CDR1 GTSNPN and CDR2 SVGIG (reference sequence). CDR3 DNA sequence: TGTGCCTGGAGGCAGACTAGCGGGGGCGCAGATACGCAGTATTTT. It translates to CAWRQTSGGADTQYF.

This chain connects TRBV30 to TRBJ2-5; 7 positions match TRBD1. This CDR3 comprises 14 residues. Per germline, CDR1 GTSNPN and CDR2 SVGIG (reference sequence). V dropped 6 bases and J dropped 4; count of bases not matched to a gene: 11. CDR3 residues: CACDPPTGRETQYF. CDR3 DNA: TGTGCCTGCGACCCCCCGACAGGGAGAGAGACCCAGTACTTC.

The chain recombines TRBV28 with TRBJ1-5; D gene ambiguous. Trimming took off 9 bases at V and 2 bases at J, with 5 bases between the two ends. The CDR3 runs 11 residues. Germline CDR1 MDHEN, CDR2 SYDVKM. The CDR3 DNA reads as TGTGCCAGTCCAGGCAATCAGCCCCAGCATTTT. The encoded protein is CASPGNQPQHF.

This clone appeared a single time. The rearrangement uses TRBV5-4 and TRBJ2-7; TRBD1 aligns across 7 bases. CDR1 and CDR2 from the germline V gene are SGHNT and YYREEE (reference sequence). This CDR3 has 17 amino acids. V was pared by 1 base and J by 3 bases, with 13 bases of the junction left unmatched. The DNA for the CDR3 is TGTGCCAGCAGCTTGAGAGTCCGTGGACAGGTACGCTACGAGCAGTACTTC. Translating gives CASSLRVRGQVRYEQYF.

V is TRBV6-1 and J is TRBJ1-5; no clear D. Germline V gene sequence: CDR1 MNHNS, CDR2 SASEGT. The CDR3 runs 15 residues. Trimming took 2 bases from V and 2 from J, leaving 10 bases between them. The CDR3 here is CASSETGRGNQPQHF. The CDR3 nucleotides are TGTGCCAGCAGTGAAACGGGAAGGGGCAATCAGCCCCAGCATTTT.

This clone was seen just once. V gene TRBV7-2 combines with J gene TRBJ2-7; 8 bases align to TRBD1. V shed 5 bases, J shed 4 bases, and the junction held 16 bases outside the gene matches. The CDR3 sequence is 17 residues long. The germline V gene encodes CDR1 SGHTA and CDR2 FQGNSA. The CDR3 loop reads CASSPPLLGQGSYEQYF. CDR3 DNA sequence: TGTGCCAGCAGCCCCCCCTTACTAGGACAGGGATCATACGAGCAGTACTTC.

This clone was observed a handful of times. CDR3 DNA: TGCGCCAGCAGCCAGGCCTTCGGGGGGACTGGAAACACCATATATTTT. It specifies CASSQAFGGTGNTIYF. The chain has TRBV5-1 and TRBJ1-3; D may be TRBD1 (5 bases). The CDR3 has 16 residues. Between the trimmed V and J ends, which lost 4 bases and 2 bases, there was a span of 16 bases. CDR1 and CDR2 from the germline V gene are SGHRS and YFSETQ.

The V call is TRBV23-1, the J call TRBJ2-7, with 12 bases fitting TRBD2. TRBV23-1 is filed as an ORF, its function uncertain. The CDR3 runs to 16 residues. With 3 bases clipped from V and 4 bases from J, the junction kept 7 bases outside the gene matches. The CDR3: CASSHWATSGSYEQYF. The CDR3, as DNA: TGCGCCAGCAGTCATTGGGCGACTAGCGGGAGTTACGAGCAGTACTTC.

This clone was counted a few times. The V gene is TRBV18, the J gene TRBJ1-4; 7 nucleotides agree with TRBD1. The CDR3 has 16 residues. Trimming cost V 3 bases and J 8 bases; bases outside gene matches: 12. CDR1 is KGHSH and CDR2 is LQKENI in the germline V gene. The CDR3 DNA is TGTGCCAGCTCACCCAGTCAGGGGGTCGTCTTAGAAAAACTGTTTTTT. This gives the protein CASSPSQGVVLEKLFF.

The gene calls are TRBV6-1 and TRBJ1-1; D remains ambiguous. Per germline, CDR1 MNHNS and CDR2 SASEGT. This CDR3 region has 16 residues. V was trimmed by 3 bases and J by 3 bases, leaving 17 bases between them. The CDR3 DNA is TGTGCCAGCAGTGAGGGGAGGCCTTTAGGCGACACTGAAGCTTTCTTT. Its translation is CASSEGRPLGDTEAFF.

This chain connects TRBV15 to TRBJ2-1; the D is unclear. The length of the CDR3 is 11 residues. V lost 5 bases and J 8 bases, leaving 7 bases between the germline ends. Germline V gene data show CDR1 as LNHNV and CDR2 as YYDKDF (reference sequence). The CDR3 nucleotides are TGTGCCACCAGCTACGTAGATGAGCAGTTCTTC. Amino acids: CATSYVDEQFF. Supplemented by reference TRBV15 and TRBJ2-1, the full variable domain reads DAMVIQNPRYQVTQFGKPVTLSCSQTLNHNVMYWYQQKSSQAPKLLFHYYDKDFNNEADTPDNFQSRRPNTSFCFLDIRSPGLGDTAMYLCATSYVDEQFFGPGTRLTVL.

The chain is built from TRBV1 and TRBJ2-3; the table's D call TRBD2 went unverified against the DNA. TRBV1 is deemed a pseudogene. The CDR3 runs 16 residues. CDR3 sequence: CTSSQERGGLADTQYF. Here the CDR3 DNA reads TGCACCAGCAGCCAAGAGCGGGGGGGCCTGGCAGATACGCAGTATTTT.

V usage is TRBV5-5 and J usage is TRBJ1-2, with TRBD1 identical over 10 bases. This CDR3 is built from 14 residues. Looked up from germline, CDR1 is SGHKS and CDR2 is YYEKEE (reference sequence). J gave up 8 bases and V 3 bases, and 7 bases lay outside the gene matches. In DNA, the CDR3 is TGTGCCAGCAGCTGGGGACAGGGGCCGGAAGGCTACACCTTC. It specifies CASSWGQGPEGYTF.